This T cell receptor (beta chain) was identified in a study of T cell changes during pregnancy in multiple sclerosis. The CDR3 sequence is 12 residues long. Germline loops: CDR1 GTSNPN, CDR2 SVGIG (reference sequence). Trimming took 7 bases from V and 2 from J; bases not matched to a gene: 5. Clones were sequenced by immunoSEQ multiplex PCR, and TCRdb holds only the in-frame ones, with some missing. The sample consists of tens of thousands of clones, roughly 90% of them appearing once. Sequenced here: peripheral blood, sampled before pregnancy. This receptor was identified in a female donor with multiple sclerosis, enrolled in a pregnancy study. V and J are TRBV30 and TRBJ2-7; 7 bases fit TRBD1. The CDR3 DNA reads as TGTGCCTTACAACAGGGGACCTACGAGCAGTACTTC. Encoded protein: CALQQGTYEQYF.